This T cell receptor beta chain is from a study of T cell responses to AZD1222 COVID-19 vaccine. Here immunoSEQ multiplex PCR was the method, and the copy in TCRdb shows in-frame clones only, minus some. Altogether some 130,000 clones are present, roughly 88% being singletons, with the ten largest covering approximately 1.1%. Looked up from germline, CDR1 is MNHEY and CDR2 is SVGAGI. The CDR3 is 15 residues long. Trimming removed 2 bases from V and 0 bases from J, with 9 bases in between. The sample consisted of peripheral blood, taken 28 days after the second AZD1222 dose. This sequence joins TRBV6-5 and TRBJ2-3; D is perhaps TRBD2 (6 bases). The receptor comes from an adult who received the AZD1222 COVID-19 vaccine. The CDR3 DNA reads TGTGCCAGCAGTTACGGTCTAGCGAGCACAGATACGCAGTATTTT. Translated: CASSYGLASTDTQYF.